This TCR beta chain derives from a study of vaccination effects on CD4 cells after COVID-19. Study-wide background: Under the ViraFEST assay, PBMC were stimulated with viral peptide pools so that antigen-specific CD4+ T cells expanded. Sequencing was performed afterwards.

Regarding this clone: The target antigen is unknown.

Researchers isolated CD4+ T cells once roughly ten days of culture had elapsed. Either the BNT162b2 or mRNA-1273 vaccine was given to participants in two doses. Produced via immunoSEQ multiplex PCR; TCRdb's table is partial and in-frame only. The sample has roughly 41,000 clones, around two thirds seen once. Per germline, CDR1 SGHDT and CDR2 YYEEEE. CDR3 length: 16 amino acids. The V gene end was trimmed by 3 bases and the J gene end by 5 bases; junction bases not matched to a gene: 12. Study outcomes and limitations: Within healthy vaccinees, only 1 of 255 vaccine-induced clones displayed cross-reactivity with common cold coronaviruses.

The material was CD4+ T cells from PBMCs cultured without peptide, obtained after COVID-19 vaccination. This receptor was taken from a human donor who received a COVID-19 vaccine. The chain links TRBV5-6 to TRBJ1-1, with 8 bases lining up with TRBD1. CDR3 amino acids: CASSSNGGQGATEAFF. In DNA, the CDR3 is TGTGCCAGCAGCTCCAATGGGGGGCAGGGGGCGACTGAAGCTTTCTTT.